The 5 T cell receptor beta chains reported below all come from one sample, sequenced in a study of OX40 agonist ivuxolimab in advanced cancers. The data were produced by immunoSEQ multiplex PCR, yet TCRdb's version contains in-frame clones alone and is incomplete. The top ten clones hold about 10% of a sample with some 19,000 clones, roughly 91% of them seen once. Sequences were derived from CD4+ or CD8+ T cells sorted from blood, sampled in a trial of the OX40 agonist ivuxolimab. Receptor source: an adult with an advanced solid tumor such as melanoma, head and neck, liver or kidney cancer.

This CDR3 is CASSLWSDWNTGELFF. As DNA, the CDR3 is TGTGCCAGCAGCTTGTGGTCGGACTGGAACACCGGGGAGCTGTTTTTT. The genes are TRBV5-5 and TRBJ2-2, with a tentative D call TRBD2 (5 bases). CDR3 size: 16 residues. Germline V gives CDR1 SGHKS, CDR2 YYEKEE (reference sequence). V dropped 1 base and J dropped 1 base, with 11 bases sitting between them.

The chain combines TRBV27 with TRBJ2-3; TRBD2 aligns across 7 bases. Germline lookup yields CDR1 MNHEY and CDR2 SMNVEV (reference sequence). The CDR3 runs to 19 residues. The trim removed 7 bases at V and 2 bases at J, leaving 21 bases unmatched. The CDR3 sequence is CASTPLEGGSLVITDTQYF. CDR3 DNA: TGTGCCAGCACCCCCCTGGAGGGAGGGTCCTTGGTGATCACAGATACGCAGTATTTT.

The rearrangement uses TRBV6-5 and TRBJ1-1, with a tentative D call TRBD1 (6 bases). CDR1 and CDR2 from the germline V gene are MNHEY and SVGAGI. This CDR3 region has 14 residues. Trimming removed 3 bases at V and 2 bases at J, with 10 bases between. CDR3 protein: CASSYAGANTEAFF. The CDR3 region has the DNA TGTGCCAGCAGTTATGCAGGGGCCAACACTGAAGCTTTCTTT.

The chain has TRBV9 and TRBJ2-5; D is uncertain. Trimming shortened V by 4 bases and J by 5 bases, and 12 bases separated the two germline ends. The germline CDR1 and CDR2 sequences are SGDLS and YYNGEE. The CDR3 sequence is 13 residues long. The CDR3 protein is CASSFGGEETQYF. DNA of the CDR3: TGTGCCAGCAGCTTCGGCGGCGAGGAGACCCAGTACTTC.

This chain links TRBV19 with TRBJ2-3, with D perhaps being TRBD1 or TRBD2 (5 bases each). Looked up from germline, CDR1 is LNHDA and CDR2 is SQIVND (reference sequence). V was trimmed by 6 bases and J by 2 bases, leaving 15 bases between them. This CDR3 region has 15 residues. This CDR3 reads CASSPGPTPTDTQYF. As DNA, the CDR3 is TGTGCCAGTAGCCCGGGGCCTACCCCCACAGATACGCAGTATTTT.